This T cell receptor beta chain was identified during a study of metastatic and nonmetastatic thyroid tumors. Study conclusions and caveats: TCR beta diversity was reportedly significantly higher in malignant thyroid tumors than benign nodules, in blood and tumor.

TCRdb used MiXCR to call clones anew from the PCR reads. The data contain about 33,000 clones, about a sixth of them singletons. CDR1 and CDR2 (germline): KGHSH, LQKENI. The CDR3 is 14 residues long. This clone was seen ten or more times. The target antigen is unknown. It may be a read error: a sequence one base away is much more abundant. At the DNA level, this CDR3 is encoded by other sequences in the same sample as well. Thyroid surgery was performed in patients who had received no treatment beforehand. The TCR comes from a female donor with papillary thyroid cancer or a benign thyroid nodule (not recorded which). Some clones in this sample may be carry-over from other donors' samples. The V gene is TRBV18, the J gene TRBJ2-7, with 7 positions matching TRBD1. Material: blood. The CDR3 reads CASSPDRESYEQYF. The CDR3 bases are TGCGCCAGCTCACCCGACAGGGAATCCTACGAGCAGTACTTC.